This T cell receptor (beta chain) derives from a study of T cells after posttransplantation cyclophosphamide. The study's findings and limits: Later blood repertoires were often dominated by clones from the donor CD8+ memory compartment.

Remarks on this clone: Its cognate antigen is unknown.

Germline V lookup: CDR1 MNHEY, CDR2 SVGAGI. V dropped 7 bases and J dropped 7 bases, with 17 bases sitting between them. The CDR3 runs 14 residues. Assay: immunoSEQ multiplex PCR; the TCRdb copy retains only in-frame clones and omits some. The sample lists 42,000 or so clones, about nine tenths occurring once. Treatment was busulfan-fludarabine conditioning, a marrow graft, and cyclophosphamide on days +3 and +4. The material sequenced was PBMCs, taken roughly 59 days after allogeneic stem cell transplant with posttransplant cyclophosphamide. V is TRBV6-5 and J is TRBJ2-4; D possibly corresponds to TRBD2 (7 bases). This receptor was obtained from a male patient aged 55 to 69 who received an allogeneic stem cell transplant from a related donor and was CMV-positive. Part of the T cell pool may stem from the graft donor. The CDR3 DNA follows: TGTGCCAGCATCGATCTAGGGGGGGGTAACATTCAGTACTTC. Amino acid sequence: CASIDLGGGNIQYF.